This T cell receptor beta chain was captured by sequencing in a study of T cell responses to AZD1222 COVID-19 vaccine. Assay used: immunoSEQ multiplex PCR; TCRdb lists only in-frame clones, some missing. The data show 120,000 to 150,000 clones, 70% to 90% seen once. V was shortened by 4 bases and J by 7 bases, with 11 bases between the two germline ends. The CDR3 runs 13 residues. The germline CDR1 and CDR2 sequences are SGHKS and YYEKEE (reference sequence). This chain joins TRBV5-5 and TRBJ1-4; possible D gene TRBD1, 6 bases. Sequencing was performed on peripheral blood, taken 28 days after the second AZD1222 dose. This clonotype originated in an adult who received the AZD1222 COVID-19 vaccine. The CDR3 spells CASSRVRGEKLFF. The CDR3 coding sequence is TGTGCCAGCAGCCGAGTCAGGGGTGAAAAACTGTTTTTT.